The 6 T cell receptor beta chains presented below share a single source sample, sequenced in a study of tumor and adjacent non-tumor tissue in lung cancer. A modified ARM-PCR protocol with three rounds of nested PCR amplified TCRbeta. TCRdb used MiXCR to reprocess the multiplex PCR reads, holding one entry per CDR3 protein. Counted here are about 200,000 distinct CDR3 sequences, about 76% occurring once; the ten biggest clones make up less than 25%. This sample's RNA came from whole unsorted tissue. The specimen sequenced was lung tumor tissue. The receptors come from a man aged 55 to 70 with non-small cell lung cancer.

With regard to this clonotype: At one boundary the junction diverges from the germline segment, which might be a read error. This chain joins TRBV11-2 and TRBJ1-2; D may be TRBD1 (6 bases). Germline values: CDR1 SGHAT, CDR2 FQNNGV. This CDR3 is built from 16 residues. Here the CDR3 reads CASSLDLTDTVGGYTF. For the CDR3, the DNA is TGTGCCAGCAGCTTAGATCTGACGGACACGGTGGGGGGCTATACCTTC.

This clonotype was seen only a few times. The chain recombines TRBV11-3 with TRBJ2-7; TRBD2 is a possible D gene (6 bases). The CDR3 has 13 residues. Germline CDR1 and CDR2: SGHNT and YENEEA. Trimming stripped 3 bases from V and 3 bases from J, with 9 bases between. The CDR3 DNA sequence: TGTGCCAGCAGCTTGAGGAGGGGCTACGAGCAGTACTTC. Amino acids: CASSLRRGYEQYF.

Many counts were recorded for this clonotype. V is TRBV20-1 and J is TRBJ2-1; TRBD2 agrees at 8 bases. The CDR3 has 14 residues. CDR1 and CDR2 (germline): DFQATT, SNEGSKA (reference sequence). The trim removed 5 bases at V and 9 bases at J, leaving 12 bases unmatched. CDR3 bases: TGCAGTGCTGCAACCGGGACTAGGGCCGGTGAGCAGTTCTTC. Its translation: CSAATGTRAGEQFF.

With regard to this clonotype: Mismatch with germline at one junction end may stem from a read error. V gene TRBV11-1 combines with J gene TRBJ2-3; D not resolved. From germline, CDR1 is SGHAT and CDR2 FQDESV (reference sequence). The CDR3 runs to 14 residues. The CDR3 nucleotides are TGTGCCAGCAGCTCCCGATTGAGCAAAGATACGCAGTATTTT. Protein: CASSSRLSKDTQYF.

In regard to this clonotype: A read error may account for a junction end that differs from germline. For the CDR3, the DNA is TGTGCCAGCAACTTAGGCGGGGGGGGGACTGAAGCTGTCTTT. Protein sequence: CASNLGGGGTEAVF. The chain is built from TRBV11-2 and TRBJ1-1; a possible D gene is TRBD1 (5 bases). The CDR3 is made up of 14 amino acids. Germline V CDR1 and CDR2: SGHAT, FQNNGV.

In the case of this clonotype: A read error may explain this, as a much larger clone is one base away. The rearrangement uses TRBV6-2 or TRBV6-3 and TRBJ1-2; 7 positions match TRBD1. CDR3 length: 15 residues. The germline CDR1 and CDR2 sequences are MNHEY and SVGEGT. Germline trimming cut 10 bases from V and 6 bases from J; bases unmatched to any gene: 17. The CDR3 is CANKQQTGRRDGYTF. The CDR3 coding sequence is TGTGCCAACAAGCAACAGACAGGGCGGCGGGATGGCTACACCTTC.